Following are 26 T cell receptor beta chains from one sample sequenced in a study of OX40 agonist ivuxolimab in advanced cancers. Profiled with immunoSEQ multiplex PCR; TCRdb holds only in-frame clones, not every one. The table lists about 79,000 clones, 90% of them singletons. Sequenced material: CD4+ or CD8+ T cells sorted from blood, taken in a trial of the OX40 agonist ivuxolimab. The receptors derive from an adult with an advanced solid tumor such as melanoma, head and neck, liver or kidney cancer.

This rearrangement joins TRBV14 to TRBJ2-7; a weak D match, TRBD2 (7 bases). The CDR3 totals 15 residues. The germline V gene has CDR1 SGHDN and CDR2 FVKESK. The V and J ends lost 6 bases and 4 bases respectively, with 19 bases between them. Here the CDR3 reads CASSQRAQGGYEQYF. In DNA, the CDR3 is TGTGCCAGCAGTCAAAGAGCACAGGGAGGGTACGAGCAGTACTTC.

This clone was seen only a few times. V and J are TRBV2 and TRBJ2-7; D possibly matches TRBD1 or TRBD2 (5 bases each). V was clipped by 6 bases and J by 3 bases, with 12 bases between them. This CDR3 is 13 amino acids long. CDR1 SNHLY and CDR2 FYNNEI come from the germline V gene. The CDR3 nucleotides read TGTGCCAGCAGGCCGGGACGGAGCTACGAGCAGTACGTC. Its translation is CASRPGRSYEQYV.

This sequence joins TRBV18 and TRBJ1-2, with no clear D. Trimming cost V 0 bases and J 4 bases, with 15 bases left between them. This CDR3 is built from 16 residues. The germline V gene encodes CDR1 KGHSH and CDR2 LQKENI. This chain's CDR3 is CASSPPRLETLYGYTF. The CDR3, as DNA: TGTGCCAGCTCACCACCTCGGCTGGAGACGCTCTATGGCTACACCTTC.

This chain uses TRBV2 with TRBJ1-6; D unresolved. Trimming left V 5 bases short and J 8 bases short, with 7 bases between. The CDR3 is 12 amino acids. Germline V gives CDR1 SNHLY, CDR2 FYNNEI. CDR3 protein: CASSMVHSPLHF. The CDR3 DNA reads TGTGCCAGCAGTATGGTACATTCACCCCTCCACTTT. Complete variable domain (other parts from reference TRBV2 and TRBJ1-6): EPEVTQTPSHQVTQMGQEVILRCVPISNHLYFYWYRQILGQKVEFLVSFYNNEISEKSEIFDDQFSVERPDGSNFTLKIRSTKLEDSAMYFCASSMVHSPLHFGNGTRLTVT.

The chain joins TRBV5-1 to TRBJ1-6; TRBD1 agrees at 12 bases. This CDR3 is built from 17 residues. Trimming removed 4 bases from V and 5 bases from J; junction bases left unmatched: 7. Germline-derived CDR1 and CDR2 are SGHRS and YFSETQ. The CDR3: CASSTGTGGMNNSPLHF. The CDR3, as DNA: TGCGCCAGCAGCACCGGGACAGGGGGCATGAATAATTCACCCCTCCACTTT.

The chain is built from TRBV10-3 and TRBJ1-1; D call uncertain. The CDR3 loop spans 14 amino acids. V was cut by 2 bases and J by 0 bases, with 7 bases left in between. Germline V gene sequence: CDR1 ENHRY, CDR2 SYGVKD. CDR3 nucleotides: TGTGCCATCAGTGAGGTCAGATTGAACACTGAAGCTTTCTTT. It yields the protein CAISEVRLNTEAFF.

This sequence joins TRBV6-1 and TRBJ2-2; 7 bases agree with TRBD2. The germline gives CDR1 MNHNS, CDR2 SASEGT. The ends lost 5 bases at V and 1 base at J; junction bases unmatched: 4. There are 15 residues in the CDR3. This CDR3 is CASSLGGLNTGELFF. CDR3 bases: TGTGCCAGCAGTCTGGGGGGGTTGAACACCGGGGAGCTGTTTTTT.

The rearrangement uses TRBV7-6 and TRBJ1-2, with no clear D. V was shortened by 0 bases and J by 0 bases, with 8 bases between the two germline ends. This CDR3 is 15 amino acids long. CDR1 and CDR2 from the germline V gene are SGHVS and FNYEAQ. The CDR3 nucleotides read TGTGCCAGCAGCTTAGCGCCACTAGCTAACTATGGCTACACCTTC. This gives the protein CASSLAPLANYGYTF.

The chain links TRBV5-1 to TRBJ2-2; D is tentatively TRBD1 or TRBD2 (5 bases each). The CDR3 runs to 15 residues. V lost 4 bases, J lost 1 base, and 11 bases lay in between. Germline V lookup: CDR1 SGHRS, CDR2 YFSETQ. CDR3 coding DNA: TGCGCCAGCAGCACGGGGACGGAGAACACCGGGGAGCTGTTTTTT. Its translation: CASSTGTENTGELFF. The whole variable domain, filled in from reference TRBV5-1 and TRBJ2-2, reads KAGVTQTPRYLIKTRGQQVTLSCSPISGHRSVSWYQQTPGQGLQFLFEYFSETQRNKGNFPGRFSGRQFSNSRSEMNVSTLELGDSALYLCASSTGTENTGELFFGEGSRLTVL.

V is TRBV10-1 and J is TRBJ1-1, with D unresolved. The CDR3 is 14 amino acids. Germline loops: CDR1 WNHNN, CDR2 SYGVQD (reference sequence). Trimming took off 4 bases at V and 5 bases at J, with 14 bases between the two ends. Here the CDR3 reads CASSARLERTEAFF. CDR3 bases: TGCGCCAGCAGTGCCCGGTTAGAGAGGACTGAAGCTTTCTTT.

The chain has TRBV6-5 and TRBJ1-1; D is uncertain. Per the germline V gene, CDR1 is MNHEY and CDR2 is SVGAGI. With 6 bases removed from V and 5 bases from J, the gap between germline ends came to 19 bases. CDR3 length: 15 residues. In DNA, the CDR3 is TGTGCCAGCAGATCTAGACCGATACTCGGGACTGAAGCTTTCTTT. This translates into CASRSRPILGTEAFF.

V usage is TRBV19 and J usage is TRBJ2-3, with no clear D. Germline V CDR1 and CDR2: LNHDA, SQIVND (reference sequence). V was clipped by 3 bases and J by 3 bases, with 13 bases between them. The CDR3 is 15 residues long. The CDR3 DNA follows: TGTGCCAGTAGTATGCAGCTCCTGGGAACAGATACGCAGTATTTT. Encoded protein: CASSMQLLGTDTQYF.

This clone is a singleton in its sample. As DNA, the CDR3 is TGTGCCAGCAGTTCCACAGGGGGCAAGGGCTATGGCTACACCTTC. This sequence encodes CASSSTGGKGYGYTF. The chain links TRBV7-9 to TRBJ1-2, with 9 bases matching TRBD1. Germline CDR1 and CDR2: SEHNR and FQNEAQ (reference sequence). The CDR3 is 15 amino acids. The J segment lost 4 bases and the V segment lost 6 bases, leaving 9 bases of the junction unmatched.

The gene calls are TRBV10-3 and TRBJ2-7; D unresolved. The length of the CDR3 is 13 residues. The V end was cut by 4 bases, the J end by 0 bases, with 7 bases between. From germline, CDR1 is ENHRY and CDR2 SYGVKD. The CDR3 loop reads CAISVSGSYEQYV. In DNA, the CDR3 is TGTGCCATCAGTGTCTCGGGCTCCTACGAGCAGTACGTC.

This clone was seen only once. The chain couples TRBV11-2 to TRBJ2-3; 8 nucleotides agree with TRBD2. The germline CDR1 and CDR2 sequences are SGHAT and FQNNGV. J was trimmed by 2 bases and V by 1 base; bases with no gene match: 5. The CDR3 loop spans 16 amino acids. The CDR3 here is CASSLGTSLPTDTQYF. As DNA, the CDR3 is TGTGCCAGCAGCTTAGGGACTAGCCTACCCACAGATACGCAGTATTTT.

This chain links TRBV6-1 with TRBJ2-2, with D possibly TRBD1 on 6 matching bases. The V end lost 0 bases, the J end lost 7 bases, and 12 bases lay between the germline ends. CDR1 MNHNS and CDR2 SASEGT come from the germline V gene. This CDR3 region has 15 residues. DNA for the CDR3: TGTGCCAGCAGTGAAGCAAACAGGGTACTCGGGGAGCTGTTTTTT. Translating gives CASSEANRVLGELFF.

The rearrangement links TRBV28 to TRBJ1-1, with no clear D. Germline values: CDR1 MDHEN, CDR2 SYDVKM. Trimming removed 7 bases at V and 0 bases at J, with 12 bases between. The CDR3 has 14 amino acids. The CDR3 spells CASTADWVNTEAFF. CDR3 coding DNA: TGTGCCAGCACCGCGGACTGGGTGAACACTGAAGCTTTCTTT.

This clone was observed once. The rearrangement uses TRBV4-1 and TRBJ2-5, with 7 bases aligning to TRBD1. Germline V gene lookup returns CDR1 MGHRA and CDR2 YSYEKL. This CDR3 comprises 15 residues. J lost 4 bases, V lost 5 bases, and 10 bases had no gene match. The CDR3 DNA is TGCGCCAGCAGCGAAAACGACAGGGTTGGAGAGACCCAGTACTTC. Its translation is CASSENDRVGETQYF.

The rearrangement links TRBV10-3 to TRBJ2-3; tentative D call: TRBD2 (6 bases). The V and J ends lost 2 bases and 1 base respectively, with 7 bases between them. Germline V gives CDR1 ENHRY, CDR2 SYGVKD. The CDR3 is 14 amino acids. This CDR3 is CAISEGGGTDTQYF. The DNA for the CDR3 is TGTGCCATCAGTGAGGGCGGGGGCACAGATACGCAGTATTTT.

The V call is TRBV18, the J call TRBJ2-7; the match to TRBD1 covers 10 bases. V gave up 1 base and J gave up 2 bases; unmatched junction bases: 2. The CDR3 runs to 15 residues. In germline, CDR1 is KGHSH, CDR2 LQKENI. The CDR3 is CASSPQGQGPYEQYF. CDR3 sequence (DNA): TGTGCCAGCTCACCACAGGGACAGGGGCCCTACGAGCAGTACTTC.

V is TRBV6-6 and J is TRBJ1-5; TRBD1 matches 8 bases. Looked up from germline, CDR1 is MNHNY and CDR2 is SVGAGI (reference sequence). The CDR3 is 14 amino acids. V was pared by 7 bases and J by 7 bases, with 9 bases of the junction left unmatched. The CDR3 DNA sequence: TGTGCCAGCACGAGGACAGGGACGCCGCAGCCCCAGCATTTT. As protein: CASTRTGTPQPQHF.

The count of this clone is one. The gene calls are TRBV30 and TRBJ1-5; possible D gene TRBD1, 5 bases. Deletions cut 3 bases from V and 11 bases from J, with 23 bases between. Germline V gene sequence: CDR1 GTSNPN, CDR2 SVGIG (reference sequence). The CDR3 has 15 residues. CDR3 loop: CAWSPTGAGTGTQHF. CDR3 DNA sequence: TGTGCCTGGAGCCCAACCGGGGCAGGCACGGGAACCCAGCATTTT.

The chain couples TRBV19 to TRBJ1-1; D may be TRBD1 (5 bases). Germline V gene data show CDR1 as LNHDA and CDR2 as SQIVND (reference sequence). This CDR3 contains 15 residues. Trimming took 3 bases from V and 2 from J, leaving 13 bases between them. The CDR3 loop is CASSISGTANTEAFF. The CDR3, as DNA: TGTGCCAGTAGTATTTCCGGGACTGCTAACACTGAAGCTTTCTTT.

The chain combines TRBV4-1 with TRBJ2-1, with 10 bases lining up with TRBD2. This CDR3 comprises 17 residues. From germline, CDR1 is MGHRA and CDR2 YSYEKL. Trimming removed 3 bases from V and 9 bases from J; junction bases left unmatched: 14. This CDR3 is CASSQRWGAGGQGEQFF. The CDR3 nucleotides read TGCGCCAGCAGCCAGCGCTGGGGAGCGGGGGGGCAAGGTGAGCAGTTCTTC.

This chain connects TRBV5-1 to TRBJ2-3; TRBD2 agrees at 8 bases. The CDR3 covers 14 residues. CDR1 and CDR2 (germline): SGHRS, YFSETQ. V trimming: 7 bases; J trimming: 0 bases; junction bases outside the gene matches: 4. The CDR3 coding sequence is TGCGCCAGCTGCGAGCGGGGGAGCACAGATACGCAGTATTTT. The encoded protein is CASCERGSTDTQYF.

The chain couples TRBV5-1 to TRBJ2-7; D is uncertain. This CDR3 has 15 amino acids. Germline V gene data show CDR1 as SGHRS and CDR2 as YFSETQ. Trimming removed 1 base from V and 0 bases from J, with 11 bases in between. This CDR3 is CASSLKTGSSYEQYV. The CDR3 coding sequence is TGCGCCAGCAGCTTGAAGACGGGTAGCTCCTACGAGCAGTACGTC.